One T cell receptor beta chain is described in this entry. The target antigen is unknown. The sample is drawn from a study of T cell responses to AZD1222 COVID-19 vaccine. General observations from the study: In a largely white British group with more females than males, clonal diversity was possibly underestimated. At baseline, just a handful of AZD1222 recipients tested seropositive.

Repertoires were generated with immunoSEQ multiplex PCR, while TCRdb's copy carries only in-frame clones and drops some. The sample contains more than 60,000 clones, about 90% of which appear only once. The specimen was peripheral blood, collected on day 0 of AZD1222 vaccination. The origin of this receptor is an adult in good health.

The CDR3 DNA reads TGTGCCAGCAGCCCGAGGTGGGAGAACTACGAGCAGTACTTC. Residues: CASSPRWENYEQYF. This chain links TRBV9 with TRBJ2-7; D is perhaps TRBD2 (5 bases). Germline V gene sequence: CDR1 SGDLS, CDR2 YYNGEE. V lost 4 bases to trimming and J lost 3 bases, with 14 bases between them. This CDR3 spans 14 amino acids.